This TCR beta chain was recorded in a study of Graves' ophthalmopathy and Graves' hyperthyroidism (dated by TCRdb to the late 2010s). In the study overall: Peripheral blood was collected before any treatment was given, at the time of initial diagnosis. The study used TCR beta repertoire signatures to distinguish Graves' ophthalmopathy from Graves' hyperthyroidism and to predict progression to ophthalmopathy. In total, under 150 blood samples were TCR-sequenced: under 45 ophthalmopathy, some 80 hyperthyroidism and approximately 17 hyperthyroidism-to-ophthalmopathy patients. To explore V-J signatures that separate ophthalmopathy from hyperthyroidism, a discovery set of about 100 patients was enrolled, consisting of about 45 with ophthalmopathy and under 65 with stable hyperthyroidism. In five to seven hyperthyroidism patients, T-cell repertoires of thyroid tissue and blood were compared. The 75 to 100 discovery patients were randomly divided into training and test sets at a 7:3 ratio. For independent validation, a separate cohort was made up of around 18 hyperthyroidism patients plus 17 patients who later progressed from hyperthyroidism to ophthalmopathy. Following sampling, methimazole starting at 30 mg daily was administered to hyperthyroidism patients, and high-dose intravenous methylprednisolone was administered to ophthalmopathy patients.

For repertoire sequencing, TCR beta CDR3 regions were amplified from RNA transcripts. A first-round RT-PCR used HTBI primers with the Qiagen OneStep RT-PCR kit, followed by a second-round multiplex PCR, size selection and purification. Sequencing of the libraries was carried out on an Illumina HiSeq2000 in paired-end mode with 100 bp reads. The authors processed their data as follows. SOAPnuke was used to process the reads, throwing out any read that had adapters, had uncalled bases, had a mean Phred below 15, or lacked an exact constant-primer or identifier match. COPE v1.2.5 was used to merge the high-quality paired reads. Each unique nucleotide sequence was treated as a clonotype, and MiTCR v1.1 was used to align the clonotypes to the IMGT TRB V, D and J references. Analysis was restricted to V-J combinations with a frequency above 0.0001, which covered about 99% of repertoires. For each V-J combination, a TCR clonal expansion and chaos score was defined as F50 clonal expansion divided by the chaos observed in the TCRdist matrix. Welch's t-statistics and random forest were used to reduce the features to about a dozen V-J combinations, which were then used as input to a naive Bayes classifier. The Morisita-Horn index was used to measure how similar the thyroid and blood repertoires were. Clones were called with MiXCR by TCRdb after fastp trimmed the public reads at Q25, and only in-frame beta chains were retained. Merged by CDR3 protein, the rows form single entries marked with the most common genes and DNA. The authors' filters were not applied to this entry. This sample comprises roughly 420,000 distinct CDR3 sequences, 20% to 25% of them detected only once. The ten largest clonotypes hold around 3.2% of the sample.

This clonotype was counted at least ten times. Its antigen specificity is not known. The sample holds no much larger clone one base away, and base qualities are not on file. A patient counted as having stable hyperthyroidism if there was no progression to ophthalmopathy within 18 months of follow-up. Hyperthyroidism patients were newly diagnosed, with disease duration under 2 months, and aged 18 to 65 years. Patients with other autoimmune diseases, uncontrolled infections, pregnancy or lactation were excluded. Clinical symptoms, serum thyroxine, TRAb, thyroid ultrasound and orbital computed tomography were used for diagnosis. Using Ficoll-Paque density gradient centrifugation, PBMCs were isolated from 10 ml of fresh peripheral blood. Total RNA was extracted with Trizol reagent and quality-checked on an Agilent 2100 Bioanalyzer. Broader findings and caveats from the paper: Sample size was not statistically predetermined, and group allocation was not concealed from the investigators. Among expanded thyroid clonotypes with frequency above 0.001, most also showed up in blood, which suggests that blood repertoires may reflect the thyroid immune response. Ophthalmopathy was separated from stable hyperthyroidism by the 13-signature model with roughly 87% sensitivity and about 81% specificity in cross-validation and with 80%/75% in the test set. In validation, the model predicted ophthalmopathy progression with nearly 71% sensitivity and about 73% specificity; about a dozen predicted patients were CT-confirmed with GO in a median of roughly 6.8 months.

A distance of 18 bases separates the germline ends of V and J, which lose 0 bases and 4 bases respectively. The CDR3 has 17 amino acids, counting the end cysteine and phenylalanine. Kept here is only the CDR3 DNA, which spans 51 bases and is read in frame from base 1. CDR1 and CDR2 were assigned from the germline V gene as MGHRA and YSYEKL. The chain is encoded by TRBV4-1 joined to TRBJ1-2, with an unclear D gene assignment. Sequencing was carried out using peripheral blood. This TCR came from a woman aged 18-29 years with stable Graves' hyperthyroidism. Donor details come from another sample of the same person, matched by shared clones. The CDR3 here reads CASSQDLAYGLSYGYTF. The DNA sequence is given as TGCGCCAGCAGCCAAGATTTGGCCTATGGATTGAGCTATGGCTACACCTTC.